The 28 T cell receptor beta chains in this list originate from one sample, sequenced in a study of T-cell reconstitution after alpha-beta-depleted transplantation in children. Unique molecular identifiers were built into the TCRbeta library. One entry per CDR3 protein results from TCRdb running MiXCR on the PCR reads. The table has 300,000 to 400,000 distinct CDR3 sequences, around 15% seen once. The sequences come from PBMCs, mostly from graft donor cells, collected 360 days after TCRalphabeta/CD19-depleted stem cell transplant. These receptors were collected from a male patient under 10 years old who had a stem cell transplant for acute lymphoblastic leukemia, so the T cells may come from the graft donor.

The sample holds a few counts of this clonotype. V and J are TRBV5-1 and TRBJ2-5; 7 nucleotides align to TRBD2. The CDR3 is 14 amino acids. Germline trimming cut 2 bases from V and 4 bases from J; bases unmatched to any gene: 5. Germline CDR1 SGHRS, CDR2 YFSETQ. The CDR3 sequence is CASSLAGILETQYF. CDR3 coding DNA: TGCGCCAGCAGCTTAGCGGGAATCTTAGAGACCCAGTACTTC.

This clonotype was seen only a few times. The chain combines TRBV27 with TRBJ2-7; a weak D match, TRBD2 (6 bases). Per the germline V gene, CDR1 is MNHEY and CDR2 is SMNVEV (reference sequence). V was pared by 3 bases and J by 1 base, with 19 bases between. The CDR3 has 17 residues. CDR3 in DNA: TGTGCCAGCAGTTTGGGGGGTCGGGGGATGAGATCCTACGAGCAGTACTTC. This translates into CASSLGGRGMRSYEQYF.

This chain connects TRBV5-8 to TRBJ2-1; TRBD2 might be the D (7 bases). The germline gives CDR1 SGHTS, CDR2 YDEGEE. The CDR3 loop spans 15 amino acids. Between the trimmed V and J ends, which lost 4 bases and 5 bases, there was a span of 16 bases. The CDR3 reads CASSSWGGVDNEQFF. CDR3 bases: TGTGCCAGCAGCAGTTGGGGGGGCGTAGACAATGAGCAGTTCTTC.

The sample holds a few counts of this clonotype. The rearrangement links TRBV25-1 to TRBJ2-2, with D tentatively TRBD1 (6 bases). Trimming took 8 bases from V and 5 from J, leaving 12 bases between them. The CDR3 loop spans 13 amino acids. Germline assignment: CDR1 MGHDK and CDR2 SYGVNS. The CDR3 protein is CASHLQGTGELFF. In nucleotides, the CDR3 is TGTGCCAGCCACTTACAGGGAACCGGGGAGCTGTTTTTT.

This clonotype was counted at least ten times. J is TRBJ2-7 and V is TRBV5-1; weak D call: TRBD2 (5 bases). The V and J ends lost 5 bases and 0 bases respectively, with 12 bases between them. The germline gives CDR1 SGHRS, CDR2 YFSETQ. The CDR3 loop spans 14 amino acids. The CDR3 here is CASSPSGRSYEQYF. The CDR3 DNA reads TGCGCCAGCAGTCCGAGCGGACGCTCCTACGAGCAGTACTTC.

This clonotype was observed a handful of times. The genes are TRBV20-1 and TRBJ2-3; 11 bases fit TRBD2. V was pared by 5 bases and J by 2 bases, with 15 bases of the junction left unmatched. CDR3 size: 18 residues. Germline V gene lookup returns CDR1 DFQATT and CDR2 SNEGSKA (reference sequence). This CDR3 reads CSAWTSGFPEGFTDTQYF. The DNA for the CDR3 is TGCAGTGCTTGGACTAGCGGGTTCCCCGAGGGGTTCACAGATACGCAGTATTTT.

This clonotype was seen a handful of times. This chain links TRBV7-9 with TRBJ2-1, with a possible D match to TRBD2 (5 bases). V was trimmed by 1 base and J by 9 bases, leaving 13 bases between them. In germline, CDR1 is SEHNR, CDR2 FQNEAQ (reference sequence). The CDR3 totals 14 residues. The CDR3 bases are TGTGCCAGCAGCTTAGATCGGGGAGTATCTGAGCAGTTCTTC. This sequence encodes CASSLDRGVSEQFF.

This clonotype appeared many times. The chain joins TRBV12-5 to TRBJ2-1; D is uncertain. V was pared by 6 bases and J by 1 base, with 10 bases between. Germline V lookup: CDR1 LGHNT, CDR2 FRNRAP. The CDR3 length is 14 residues. The CDR3 DNA is TGTGCTAGTGGCCCCCCTTGGTCCTACAATGAGCAGTTCTTC. Translation: CASGPPWSYNEQFF.

This clonotype turned up a few times. This chain links TRBV30 with TRBJ1-1, with D perhaps TRBD1 (5 bases). This CDR3 contains 14 residues. Germline CDR1 GTSNPN, CDR2 SVGIG (reference sequence). The V gene lost 0 bases and the J gene lost 5 bases, with 13 bases spanning the gap. This chain's CDR3 is CAWSVRRGWTEAFF. CDR3 nucleotide sequence: TGTGCCTGGAGTGTACGTCGGGGGTGGACTGAAGCTTTCTTT. The full variable domain, completed using reference TRBV30 and TRBJ1-1, is SQTIHQWPATLVQPVGSPLSLECTVEGTSNPNLYWYRQAAGRGLQLLFYSVGIGQISSEVPQNLSASRPQDRQFILSSKKLLLSDSGFYLCAWSVRRGWTEAFFGQGTRLTVV.

This clonotype came up a few times. This may arise from a read error, as a much more abundant clone is one base away. J is TRBJ2-1 and V is TRBV28, with 9 bases matching TRBD1. The CDR3 has 14 amino acids. The V segment lost 6 bases and the J segment 5 bases; nucleotides outside the gene matches: 5. Germline CDR1 reads MDHEN; CDR2 reads SYDVKM. CDR3 residues: CASSLGTGHNEQFF. As DNA, the CDR3 is TGTGCCAGCAGCTTAGGGACAGGGCACAATGAGCAGTTCTTC.

CDR3 region: CASSQGWTGDTQYF. The DNA for the CDR3 is TGCGCCAGCAGCCAAGGATGGACAGGGGATACGCAGTATTTT. The chain uses TRBV4-1 and TRBJ2-3, with 8 positions matching TRBD1. Losses at the gene ends were 1 base for V and 6 bases for J; bases not matched to a gene: 3. From germline, CDR1 is MGHRA and CDR2 YSYEKL. The CDR3 is made up of 14 amino acids.

This clonotype was observed a few times. The J gene is TRBJ1-2, the V gene TRBV20-1, with D perhaps TRBD1 (6 bases). V dropped 6 bases and J dropped 8 bases, with 16 bases sitting between them. The CDR3 consists of 12 residues. Germline V gene data show CDR1 as DFQATT and CDR2 as SNEGSKA (reference sequence). The CDR3 loop is CSAPGAVVGYTF. The DNA of the CDR3 is TGCAGTGCCCCAGGGGCGGTAGTAGGCTACACCTTC.

This chain uses TRBV19 with TRBJ1-2, with D maybe TRBD1 (6 bases). The CDR3 length is 15 residues. The germline CDR1 and CDR2 sequences are LNHDA and SQIVND (reference sequence). The V end lost 7 bases, the J end lost 4 bases, and 19 bases lay between the germline ends. The CDR3 bases are TGTGCCAGTAACTCGGCGGGGGGCGTCCGCTATGGCTACACCTTC. Protein sequence: CASNSAGGVRYGYTF.

This clonotype was seen ten or more times. The gene calls are TRBV12-3 or TRBV12-4 and TRBJ1-2; D remains unclear. There are 14 residues in the CDR3. Between the trimmed V and J ends, which lost 6 bases and 3 bases, there was a span of 14 bases. In DNA form, the CDR3 reads TGTGCCAGCAGCCAATCCAACACACACTATGGCTACACCTTC. The encoded protein is CASSQSNTHYGYTF.

The V and J genes are TRBV29-1 and TRBJ2-5; D gene uncertain. V was shortened by 4 bases and J by 2 bases, with 11 bases between the two germline ends. Germline V gene data show CDR1 as SQVTM and CDR2 as ANQGSEA. This CDR3 has 13 residues. The CDR3 region is CSVARVRQETQYF. The DNA of the CDR3 is TGCAGCGTTGCTAGGGTCAGGCAAGAGACCCAGTACTTC.

This sequence joins TRBV20-1 and TRBJ2-7; TRBD1 is a possible D gene (6 bases). Trimming left V 4 bases short and J 6 bases short, with 19 bases between. Germline values: CDR1 DFQATT, CDR2 SNEGSKA (reference sequence). The CDR3 contains 14 residues. The CDR3 DNA sequence: TGCAGTGCTACCGAACAGGGTCCCAACCCCGAGCAGTACTTC. Translated: CSATEQGPNPEQYF.

This clonotype was counted a few times. This chain's CDR3 is CASSADRNTEAFF. For the CDR3, the DNA is TGCGCCAGCAGCGCAGACCGTAACACTGAAGCTTTCTTT. The chain couples TRBV5-1 to TRBJ1-1; D gene unclear. The CDR3 runs to 13 residues. Trimming took off 4 bases at V and 2 bases at J, with 9 bases between the two ends. Germline loops: CDR1 SGHRS, CDR2 YFSETQ.

The chain recombines TRBV7-8 with TRBJ1-6, with 7 nucleotides matching TRBD1. The CDR3 has 16 amino acids. Germline lookup yields CDR1 SGHVS and CDR2 FQNEAQ. With V trimmed by 3 bases and J by 3 bases, 5 bases remained unmatched. CDR3 bases: TGTGCCAGCAGCTTGCCGGGACAGATCTATAATTCACCCCTCCACTTT. It encodes CASSLPGQIYNSPLHF.

This clonotype has just one count. The chain combines TRBV3-1 with TRBJ2-1; D gene unclear. The CDR3 consists of 12 residues. CDR1 LGHDT and CDR2 YNNKEL come from the germline V gene (reference sequence). Trimming cost V 8 bases and J 6 bases, with 11 bases left between them. The CDR3, as DNA: TGTGCCAGCGGGATCTACCCCAATGAGCAGTTCTTC. Protein product: CASGIYPNEQFF.

The chain employs TRBV5-1 and TRBJ1-4; 7 nucleotides match TRBD1. The CDR3 runs to 17 residues. After removal of 3 bases from V and 6 bases from J, the junction contained 14 bases not matched to a gene. From germline, CDR1 is SGHRS and CDR2 YFSETQ. Here the CDR3 DNA reads TGCGCCAGCAGCTCCCTTGGGGGACAGATCGACGATGAAAAACTGTTTTTT. It codes for CASSSLGGQIDDEKLFF.

The rearrangement joins TRBV5-1 to TRBJ2-1; 11 positions agree with TRBD2. Germline CDR1 SGHRS, CDR2 YFSETQ. The length of the CDR3 is 16 residues. Trimming removed 0 bases from V and 7 bases from J; junction bases left unmatched: 6. The CDR3 nucleotides read TGCGCCAGCAGCTTGGGACTAGCGGGGTCGGCGAATGAGCAGTTCTTC. It yields the protein CASSLGLAGSANEQFF.

This clonotype was counted ten times or more. CDR3 sequence reads: CASGDYANEQFF. The CDR3 DNA reads as TGTGCCAGCGGGGACTACGCCAATGAGCAGTTCTTC. The chain is built from TRBV2 and TRBJ2-1, with TRBD2 identical over 7 bases. Germline CDR1 reads SNHLY; CDR2 reads FYNNEI. This CDR3 is built from 12 residues. The ends lost 8 bases at V and 6 bases at J; junction bases unmatched: 4.

The V gene is TRBV12-3 or TRBV12-4, the J gene TRBJ2-7; 10 bases are a match to TRBD2. The junction had 4 bases not matched to a gene; V was cut back by 5 bases and J by 6 bases. The CDR3 runs to 13 residues. CDR3 bases: TGTGCCAGCAGTCTCCTAGCGGGAGCCGAGCAGTACTTC. Amino acids: CASSLLAGAEQYF.

The table lists this clonotype with a few counts. The genes are TRBV12-3 or TRBV12-4 and TRBJ2-7; 10 bases line up with TRBD1. This CDR3 is built from 15 residues. The J segment lost 2 bases and the V segment lost 6 bases, leaving 7 bases of the junction unmatched. CDR3 in DNA: TGTGCCAGCAGACTCGCCGGGACAGGGGCCTACGAGCAGTACTTC. Translating it yields CASRLAGTGAYEQYF.

This clonotype was detected a few times. The V and J genes are TRBV20-1 and TRBJ2-1; D gene ambiguous. Trimming removed 3 bases at V and 0 bases at J, with 21 bases between. CDR3 length equals 18 residues. Germline loops: CDR1 DFQATT, CDR2 SNEGSKA (reference sequence). The CDR3 coding sequence is TGCAGTGCTAGCATTGCCCTTAATATGAAGTACTCCTACAATGAGCAGTTCTTC. Its translation is CSASIALNMKYSYNEQFF.

This chain uses TRBV9 with TRBJ2-5; possibly TRBD2 for D (6 bases). V lost 4 bases and J lost 4, with 20 bases in between. The CDR3 runs to 16 residues. Germline V CDR1 and CDR2: SGDLS, YYNGEE. As DNA, the CDR3 is TGTGCCAGCAGCCCTCGTCAGGGACTTCAAGGAGAGACCCAGTACTTC. It codes for CASSPRQGLQGETQYF.

This clonotype has more than one count but fewer than ten. The chain carries TRBV7-9 and TRBJ2-5, with 7 bases lining up with TRBD2. There are 14 residues in the CDR3. Germline V gene lookup returns CDR1 SEHNR and CDR2 FQNEAQ (reference sequence). The trim removed 5 bases at V and 5 bases at J, leaving 8 bases unmatched. The CDR3 DNA reads as TGTGCCAGCAGCCCAAACGGGGGAGGGGAGACCCAGTACTTC. This gives the protein CASSPNGGGETQYF.

The sample holds one count of this clonotype. The rearrangement uses TRBV4-3 and TRBJ2-7; 8 nucleotides agree with TRBD1. CDR1 and CDR2 (germline): LGHNA, YSLEER. Trimming took 4 bases from V and 5 from J; bases not matched to a gene: 7. The CDR3 runs 14 residues. This CDR3 is CASSPGQGTDEQYF. CDR3 DNA: TGCGCCAGCAGCCCCGGACAGGGAACCGACGAGCAGTACTTC.